Each of the 9 T cell receptor beta chains below was sequenced from the same sample in a study of T cell responses to AZD1222 COVID-19 vaccine. The method was immunoSEQ multiplex PCR; TCRdb's version includes in-frame clones alone and lacks a portion of them. The table has tens of thousands of clones, roughly nine tenths seen once; the top ten hold approximately 30%. The sequencing here drew on peripheral blood, taken on day 0 of AZD1222 vaccination. The receptors were gathered from an adult in good health.

The V and J genes are TRBV25-1 and TRBJ2-2; possibly TRBD1 for D (6 bases). From germline, CDR1 is MGHDK and CDR2 SYGVNS. CDR3 length: 15 residues. V lost 3 bases and J 2 bases, leaving 10 bases between the germline ends. The CDR3, as DNA: TGTGCCAGCAGTGACCGGACAGACAACACCGGGGAGCTGTTTTTT. Translated: CASSDRTDNTGELFF.

This clone has only a few counts. The chain uses TRBV4-2 and TRBJ2-5; D unresolved. V was trimmed by 0 bases and J by 4 bases, leaving 9 bases between them. CDR3 length: 14 amino acids. Per germline, CDR1 LGHNA and CDR2 YNFKEQ. The CDR3, as DNA: TGTGCCAGCAGCCAAGAGGGCCGATTAGAGACCCAGTACTTC. As protein: CASSQEGRLETQYF.

As DNA, the CDR3 is TGTGCCACCAGTGATTCGGACAGGGCCGGCTACACCTTC. As protein: CATSDSDRAGYTF. This chain links TRBV24-1 with TRBJ1-2; 8 nucleotides match TRBD1. This CDR3 spans 13 amino acids. V shed 2 bases, J shed 8 bases, and the junction held 3 bases outside the gene matches. Looked up from germline, CDR1 is KGHDR and CDR2 is SFDVKD.

This chain connects TRBV5-4 to TRBJ1-2; TRBD1 aligns across 11 bases. Germline lookup yields CDR1 SGHNT and CDR2 YYREEE (reference sequence). V lost 5 bases and J lost 6; bases outside the gene matches: 3. This CDR3 comprises 13 residues. CDR3 DNA sequence: TGTGCCAGCAGAAGGACAGGGGGCGATGGCTACACCTTC. This gives the protein CASRRTGGDGYTF.

The chain links TRBV4-1 to TRBJ2-3, with 8 bases lining up with TRBD2. Losses at the gene ends were 3 bases for V and 3 bases for J; bases not matched to a gene: 14. Germline V gene sequence: CDR1 MGHRA, CDR2 YSYEKL. The CDR3 sequence is 18 residues long. This CDR3 reads CASSHRAGASGRTDTQYF. The DNA for the CDR3 is TGCGCCAGCAGCCATCGAGCGGGAGCCTCCGGGCGGACAGATACGCAGTATTTT.

The chain links TRBV7-2 to TRBJ2-1, with D possibly being TRBD1 (6 bases). Germline CDR1 reads SGHTA; CDR2 reads FQGNSA. The CDR3 has 14 residues. Trimming stripped 5 bases from V and 3 bases from J, with 11 bases between. The CDR3 coding sequence is TGTGCCAGCAGCATAAGACAGGACTACAATGAGCAGTTCTTC. It encodes CASSIRQDYNEQFF.

V gene TRBV27 combines with J gene TRBJ2-7, with 11 bases identical to TRBD2. The CDR3 consists of 14 residues. Germline CDR1 reads MNHEY; CDR2 reads SMNVEV (reference sequence). V lost 8 bases to trimming and J lost 2 bases; unmatched junction nucleotides: 5. This CDR3 is CASRVAGGTYEQYF. The CDR3 nucleotides are TGTGCCAGCCGGGTAGCGGGAGGGACCTACGAGCAGTACTTC.

The chain couples TRBV28 to TRBJ2-7; the D call may be TRBD1 or TRBD2 (6 bases each). This CDR3 contains 16 residues. Looked up from germline, CDR1 is MDHEN and CDR2 is SYDVKM. Trimming removed 0 bases at V and 0 bases at J, with 12 bases between. Here the CDR3 reads CASSLWGGSNSYEQYF. The CDR3 region has the DNA TGTGCCAGCAGTTTATGGGGGGGCAGTAACTCCTACGAGCAGTACTTC.

The CDR3 nucleotides read TGTGCCAGCAGTTACTCCACAGGGGGAAGTGGCTACACCTTC. The encoded protein is CASSYSTGGSGYTF. The chain combines TRBV6-5 with TRBJ1-2; 8 nucleotides match TRBD1. CDR3 length equals 14 residues. V was clipped by 0 bases and J by 7 bases; unmatched bases: 4. Germline V gene data show CDR1 as MNHEY and CDR2 as SVGAGI.